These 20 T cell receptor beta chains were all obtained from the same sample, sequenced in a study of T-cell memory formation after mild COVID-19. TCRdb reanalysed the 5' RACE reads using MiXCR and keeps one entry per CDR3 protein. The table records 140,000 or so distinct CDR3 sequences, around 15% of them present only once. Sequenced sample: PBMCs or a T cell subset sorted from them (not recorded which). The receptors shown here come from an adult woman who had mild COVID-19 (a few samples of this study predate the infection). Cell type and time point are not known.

The CDR3 DNA sequence: TGTGCCAGCAGCGTAGCGGCCAACAACAGGCTGGTCGATGAGCAGTTCTTC. This gives the protein CASSVAANNRLVDEQFF. The chain combines TRBV9 with TRBJ2-1; TRBD1 might be the D (5 bases). Between the trimmed V and J ends, which lost 0 bases and 8 bases, there was a span of 21 bases. The CDR3 covers 17 residues. The germline V gene has CDR1 SGDLS and CDR2 YYNGEE.

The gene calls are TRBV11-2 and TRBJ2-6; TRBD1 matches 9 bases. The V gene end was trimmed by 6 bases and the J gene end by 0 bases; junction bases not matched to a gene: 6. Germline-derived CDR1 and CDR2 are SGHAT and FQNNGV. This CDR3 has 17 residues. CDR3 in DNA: TGTGCCAGCAGTGCGGGACAGGGTTACTCTGGGGCCAACGTCCTGACTTTC. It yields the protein CASSAGQGYSGANVLTF.

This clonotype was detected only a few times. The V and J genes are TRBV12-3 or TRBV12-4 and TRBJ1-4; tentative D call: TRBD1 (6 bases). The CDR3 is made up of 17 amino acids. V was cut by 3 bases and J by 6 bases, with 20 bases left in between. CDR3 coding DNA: TGTGCCAGCAGTTTCTTAACGGAGACAGGCGGGGATGAAAAACTGTTTTTT. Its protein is CASSFLTETGGDEKLFF.

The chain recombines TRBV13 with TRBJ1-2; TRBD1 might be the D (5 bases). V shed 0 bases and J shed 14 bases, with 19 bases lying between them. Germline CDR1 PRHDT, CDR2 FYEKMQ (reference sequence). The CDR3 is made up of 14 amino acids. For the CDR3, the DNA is TGTGCCAGCAGCTTAGGCCTGGGCAGGGCCTGGGGGACCTTC. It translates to CASSLGLGRAWGTF.

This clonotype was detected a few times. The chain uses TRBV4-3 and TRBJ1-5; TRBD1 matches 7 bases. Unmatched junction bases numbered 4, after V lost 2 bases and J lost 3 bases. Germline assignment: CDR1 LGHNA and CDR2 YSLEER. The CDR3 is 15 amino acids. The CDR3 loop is CASSQSGGSNQPQHF. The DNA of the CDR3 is TGCGCCAGCAGCCAATCAGGGGGGTCCAATCAGCCCCAGCATTTT.

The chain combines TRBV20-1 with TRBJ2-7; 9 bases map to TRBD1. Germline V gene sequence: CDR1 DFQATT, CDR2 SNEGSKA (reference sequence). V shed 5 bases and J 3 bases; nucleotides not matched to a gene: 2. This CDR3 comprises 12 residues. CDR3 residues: CSARTGVYEQYF. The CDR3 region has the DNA TGCAGTGCTCGGACAGGGGTCTACGAGCAGTACTTC.

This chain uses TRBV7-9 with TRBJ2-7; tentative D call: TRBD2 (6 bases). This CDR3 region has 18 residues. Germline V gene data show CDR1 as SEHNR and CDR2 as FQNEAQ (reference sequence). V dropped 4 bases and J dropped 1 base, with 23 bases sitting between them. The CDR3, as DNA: TGTGCCAGCAGCTCTAGTCGCTCCGCCGGGAGCCTATCCTACGAGCAGTACTTC. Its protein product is CASSSSRSAGSLSYEQYF.

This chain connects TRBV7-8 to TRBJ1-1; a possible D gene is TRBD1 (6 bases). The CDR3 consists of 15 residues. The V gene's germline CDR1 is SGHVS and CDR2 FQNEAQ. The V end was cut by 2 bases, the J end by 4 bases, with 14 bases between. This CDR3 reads CASSLLGGFGTEAFF. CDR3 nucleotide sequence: TGTGCCAGCAGCTTATTAGGGGGATTCGGCACTGAAGCTTTCTTT.

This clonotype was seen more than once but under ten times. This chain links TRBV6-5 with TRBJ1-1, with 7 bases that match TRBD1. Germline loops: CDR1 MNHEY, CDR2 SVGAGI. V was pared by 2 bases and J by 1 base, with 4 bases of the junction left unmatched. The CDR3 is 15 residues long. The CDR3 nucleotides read TGTGCCAGCAGTTACACGGCAGGGGGGAACACTGAAGCTTTCTTT. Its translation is CASSYTAGGNTEAFF.

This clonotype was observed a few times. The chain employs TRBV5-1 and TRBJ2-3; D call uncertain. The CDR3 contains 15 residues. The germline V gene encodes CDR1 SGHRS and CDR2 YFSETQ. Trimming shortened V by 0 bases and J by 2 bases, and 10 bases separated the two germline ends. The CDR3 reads CASSLEPEITDTQYF. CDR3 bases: TGCGCCAGCAGCTTGGAGCCGGAAATCACAGATACGCAGTATTTT.

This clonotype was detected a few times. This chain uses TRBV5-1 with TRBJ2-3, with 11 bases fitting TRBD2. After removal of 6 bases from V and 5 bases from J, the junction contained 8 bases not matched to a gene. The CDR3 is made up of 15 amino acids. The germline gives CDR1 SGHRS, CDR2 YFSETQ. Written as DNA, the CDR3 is TGCGCCAGCACGTCACTAGCGGGGGATCTAGATACGCAGTATTTT. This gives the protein CASTSLAGDLDTQYF.

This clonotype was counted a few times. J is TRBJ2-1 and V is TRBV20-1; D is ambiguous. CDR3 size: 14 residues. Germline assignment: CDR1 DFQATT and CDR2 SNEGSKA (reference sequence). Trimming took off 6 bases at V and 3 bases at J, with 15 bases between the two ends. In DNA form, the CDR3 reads TGCAGTGCCAAAGACCACACGGACTACAATGAGCAGTTCTTC. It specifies CSAKDHTDYNEQFF.

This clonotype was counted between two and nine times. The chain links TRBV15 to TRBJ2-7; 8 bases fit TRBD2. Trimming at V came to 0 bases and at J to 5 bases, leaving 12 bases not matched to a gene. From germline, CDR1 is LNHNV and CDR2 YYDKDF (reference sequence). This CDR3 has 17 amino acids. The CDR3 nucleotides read TGTGCCACCAGCAGAGATCCCAGCGGGGGCTTGGAGGACGAGCAGTACTTC. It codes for CATSRDPSGGLEDEQYF.

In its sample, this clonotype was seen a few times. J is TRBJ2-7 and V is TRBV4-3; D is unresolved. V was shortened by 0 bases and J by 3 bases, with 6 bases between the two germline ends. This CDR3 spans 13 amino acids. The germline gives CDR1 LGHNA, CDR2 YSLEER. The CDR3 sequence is CASSQETYYEQYF. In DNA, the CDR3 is TGCGCCAGCAGCCAAGAGACCTACTACGAGCAGTACTTC.

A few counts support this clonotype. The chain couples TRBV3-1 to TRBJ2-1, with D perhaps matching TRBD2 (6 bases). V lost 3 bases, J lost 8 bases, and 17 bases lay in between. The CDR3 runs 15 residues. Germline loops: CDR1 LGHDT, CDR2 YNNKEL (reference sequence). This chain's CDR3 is CASSHSGPWGDEQFF. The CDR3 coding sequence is TGTGCCAGCAGCCATTCGGGACCCTGGGGGGATGAGCAGTTCTTC.

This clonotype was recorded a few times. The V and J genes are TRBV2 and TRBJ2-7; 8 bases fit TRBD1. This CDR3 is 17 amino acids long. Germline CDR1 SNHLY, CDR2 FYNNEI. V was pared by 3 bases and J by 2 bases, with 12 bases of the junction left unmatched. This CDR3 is CASSEFLPGTGTYEQYF. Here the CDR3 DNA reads TGTGCCAGCAGTGAGTTTCTCCCCGGGACAGGTACCTACGAGCAGTACTTC.

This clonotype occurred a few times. CDR3 coding DNA: TGTGCCTGGAGTGTTGGATCGACTGCCTCAGGGGACGAGCAGTACTTC. Translation: CAWSVGSTASGDEQYF. The chain couples TRBV30 to TRBJ2-7; tentatively, D is TRBD1 (6 bases). V gave up 0 bases and J gave up 5 bases, with 20 bases separating them. This CDR3 comprises 16 residues. The germline V gene has CDR1 GTSNPN and CDR2 SVGIG (reference sequence).

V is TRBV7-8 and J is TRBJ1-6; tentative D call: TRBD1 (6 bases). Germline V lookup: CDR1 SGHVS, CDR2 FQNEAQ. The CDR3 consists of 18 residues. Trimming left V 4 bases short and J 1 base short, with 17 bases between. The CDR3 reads CASSSTGFGNSYNSPLHF. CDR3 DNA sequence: TGTGCCAGCAGCTCAACAGGGTTCGGAAATTCCTATAATTCACCCCTCCACTTT.

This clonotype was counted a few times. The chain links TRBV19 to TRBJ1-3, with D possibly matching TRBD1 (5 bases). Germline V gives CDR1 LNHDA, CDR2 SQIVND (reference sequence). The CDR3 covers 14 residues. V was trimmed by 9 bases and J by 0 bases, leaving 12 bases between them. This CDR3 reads CASRPGYSGNTIYF. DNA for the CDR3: TGTGCCAGCAGACCAGGGTACTCTGGAAACACCATATATTTT.

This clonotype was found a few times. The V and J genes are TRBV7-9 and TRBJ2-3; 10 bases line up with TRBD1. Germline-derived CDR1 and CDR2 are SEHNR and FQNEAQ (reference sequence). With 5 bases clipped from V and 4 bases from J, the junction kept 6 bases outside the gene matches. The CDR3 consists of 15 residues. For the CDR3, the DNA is TGTGCCAGCAGCACCCAGACAGGGGGCGCAGATACGCAGTATTTT. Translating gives CASSTQTGGADTQYF. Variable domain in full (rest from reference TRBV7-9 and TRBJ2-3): DTGVSQNPRHKITKRGQNVTFRCDPISEHNRLYWYRQTLGQGPEFLTYFQNEAQLEKSRLLSDRFSAERPKGSFSTLEIQRTEQGDSAMYLCASSTQTGGADTQYFGPGTRLTVL.